These 14 T cell receptor beta chains were sequenced from one sample in a study of naive and memory T cell subsets. The beta constant-region primer was an equimolar mix of two oligonucleotides covering TRBC1 and TRBC2. Four rounds of PCR amplified the ligated cDNA using nested alpha and beta constant-region primers plus SP2. TCRdb re-called the UMI-ligation and nested PCR reads with MiXCR, one entry per CDR3 protein. The sample holds about 22,000 distinct CDR3 sequences; around 10% are singletons and the top ten take about 24%. Specimen: central memory CD8+ T cells from blood. Receptor source: a human donor in good health.

This clonotype came up many times. The chain couples TRBV6-6 to TRBJ2-4; D remains ambiguous. Trimming removed 6 bases at V and 1 base at J, with 13 bases between. The CDR3 spans 15 residues. CDR1 is MNHNY, CDR2 SVGAGI, per germline (reference sequence). The CDR3 DNA reads TGTGCCAGCAGCCCCGACTCGTGGGCCAAAAACATTCAGTACTTC. Translating it yields CASSPDSWAKNIQYF.

This clonotype occurred many times. The chain combines TRBV28 with TRBJ2-7; D may be TRBD1 or TRBD2 (5 bases each). Germline lookup yields CDR1 MDHEN and CDR2 SYDVKM. V lost 7 bases, J lost 4 bases, and 20 bases lay in between. CDR3 length equals 15 residues. CDR3: CASNTMIGTFYEQYF. The CDR3, as DNA: TGTGCCAGCAATACCATGATCGGGACCTTTTACGAGCAGTACTTC.

This clonotype was counted at least ten times. V is TRBV20-1 and J is TRBJ2-3; 8 bases are a match to TRBD1. V was clipped by 5 bases and J by 5 bases; unmatched bases: 9. Looked up from germline, CDR1 is DFQATT and CDR2 is SNEGSKA (reference sequence). The CDR3 totals 14 residues. The CDR3 sequence is CSAEGDRGQDTQYF. The CDR3 nucleotides are TGCAGTGCTGAGGGAGACAGGGGACAAGATACGCAGTATTTT.

A remark on this clonotype: A much larger clone is a single base away; this may be a read error. The chain links TRBV20-1 to TRBJ2-1; a possible D gene is TRBD1 (6 bases). This CDR3 has 14 amino acids. Per the germline V gene, CDR1 is DFQATT and CDR2 is SNEGSKA (reference sequence). The V and J ends lost 4 bases and 6 bases respectively, with 16 bases between them. The CDR3 DNA follows: TGCAGTGCTACACAGGGTGGTGACTGCAATGAGCAGTTCTTC. The encoded protein is CSATQGGDCNEQFF.

This clonotype was counted between two and nine times. The chain employs TRBV5-4 and TRBJ2-7, with D perhaps TRBD1 (6 bases). This CDR3 has 16 amino acids. CDR1 is SGHNT, CDR2 YYREEE, per germline (reference sequence). The V and J ends lost 0 bases and 6 bases respectively, with 19 bases between them. In nucleotides, the CDR3 is TGTGCCAGCAGCTTGGACTCCGGGACATCTCGGCTCGAGCAGTACTTC. Translation gives CASSLDSGTSRLEQYF.

This clonotype was observed many times. The chain combines TRBV7-9 with TRBJ2-7; D not certain. The V end lost 5 bases, the J end lost 3 bases, and 5 bases lay between the germline ends. Looked up from germline, CDR1 is SEHNR and CDR2 is FQNEAQ (reference sequence). This CDR3 contains 11 residues. The CDR3, as DNA: TGTGCCAGCAGCGGGGACTACGAGCAGTACTTC. Amino acid sequence: CASSGDYEQYF.

In its sample, this clonotype was seen many times. The chain carries TRBV7-6 and TRBJ2-7, with TRBD2 as a possible D gene (5 bases). Germline V gives CDR1 SGHVS, CDR2 FNYEAQ. There are 14 residues in the CDR3. V was shortened by 2 bases and J by 4 bases, with 12 bases between the two germline ends. CDR3 loop: CASSLLAPPYEQYF. The CDR3 DNA reads as TGTGCCAGCAGCTTACTAGCTCCTCCATACGAGCAGTACTTC.

By frequency in the sample, this clonotype is medium-sized. The chain is built from TRBV2 and TRBJ2-1; 8 bases align to TRBD2. CDR3 length: 14 residues. With 4 bases clipped from V and 8 bases from J, the junction kept 7 bases outside the gene matches. Germline V lookup: CDR1 SNHLY, CDR2 FYNNEI. The CDR3 protein is CASSAPGGGDEQFF. The CDR3 DNA is TGTGCCAGCAGTGCCCCGGGAGGGGGGGATGAGCAGTTCTTC.

J is TRBJ1-4 and V is TRBV7-6; 7 bases map to TRBD1. Losses at the gene ends were 5 bases for V and 8 bases for J; bases not matched to a gene: 11. This CDR3 contains 15 residues. In germline, CDR1 is SGHVS, CDR2 FNYEAQ. The CDR3 region has the DNA TGTGCCAGCAGCCAAAAAGGGGGCTTTAGGGAAAAACTGTTTTTT. Its protein product is CASSQKGGFREKLFF.

The chain joins TRBV28 to TRBJ1-2; the D is unclear. From germline, CDR1 is MDHEN and CDR2 SYDVKM. Trimming shortened V by 4 bases and J by 2 bases, and 11 bases separated the two germline ends. The CDR3 consists of 14 residues. The CDR3 reads CASSSRSRNYGYTF. CDR3 nucleotides: TGTGCCAGCAGTTCCAGATCCAGAAACTATGGCTACACCTTC.

This clonotype was found many times. The V gene is TRBV29-1, the J gene TRBJ1-1; D remains unclear. CDR1 is SQVTM, CDR2 ANQGSEA, per germline. The CDR3 totals 12 residues. The CDR3 loop is CNIVIAGTEAFF. The CDR3 nucleotides read TGCAACATAGTTATCGCGGGGACTGAAGCTTTCTTT.

The rearrangement links TRBV11-1 to TRBJ2-3; 7 nucleotides match TRBD1. Germline CDR1 reads SGHAT; CDR2 reads FQDESV (reference sequence). J was trimmed by 2 bases and V by 5 bases; bases with no gene match: 7. The CDR3 length is 15 residues. The CDR3 loop is CASSLSGTVTDTQYF. CDR3 DNA: TGTGCCAGCAGCCTATCCGGGACAGTCACAGATACGCAGTATTTT.

The chain links TRBV28 to TRBJ2-3, with TRBD2 matching over 7 bases. Per germline, CDR1 MDHEN and CDR2 SYDVKM. With 6 bases clipped from V and 2 bases from J, the junction kept 14 bases outside the gene matches. There are 17 residues in the CDR3. The CDR3 DNA reads as TGTGCCAGCAGCCTGAGCGGGACCACACTTAACACAGATACGCAGTATTTT. Translation gives CASSLSGTTLNTDTQYF.

V gene TRBV28 combines with J gene TRBJ1-1; D gene uncertain. The germline V and J ends were trimmed by 8 bases and 7 bases, with 23 bases remaining between them. The CDR3 has 15 residues. Germline lookup yields CDR1 MDHEN and CDR2 SYDVKM. CDR3 in DNA: TGTGCCAGCCGGGTCGGGCTCGCCCTCGGGGTTGAAGCTTTCTTT. It codes for CASRVGLALGVEAFF.